This record covers a single TCR beta chain. This sample is part of a study of blood T cell repertoires in COVID-19. Study details: Samples representing acute and convalescent COVID-19 were sourced from the United States, Italy and Spain. PBMCs, B-cell-depleted T cells, or T cells were the source of the cDNA or gDNA that made up the material.

In the source study's methods: For nucleated cells, counts were estimated from reference gene primer amplification. Sequenced by immunoSEQ multiplex PCR; TCRdb stores in-frame clones only, minus some. Clone size and V and J calls were adopted from that table, with D and trimming inferred from the DNA. The table records about 140,000 clones, under 90% of them present only once. The sequence derives from a human donor in a cohort sampled during active COVID-19. Specimen: peripheral blood.

The CDR3 region has the DNA TGTGCCAGCAGCTTAGTTCTAGCGGGAGGGCAATATGCCTACGAGCAGTACTTC. Translating it yields CASSLVLAGGQYAYEQYF. The rearrangement links TRBV7-9 to TRBJ2-7; 12 bases are a match to TRBD2. This CDR3 is 18 amino acids long. Germline trimming cut 1 base from V and 2 bases from J; bases unmatched to any gene: 9. Germline V lookup: CDR1 SEHNR, CDR2 FQNEAQ (reference sequence).